Below are 8 T cell receptor beta chains sequenced from a single sample in a study of blood T cell repertoires in COVID-19. The repertoire was sequenced with immunoSEQ multiplex PCR; TCRdb's copy has only in-frame clones and lacks some. The sample includes more than 300,000 clones, about 85% of them seen just once. The specimen was PBMCs or T cells enriched from blood (not recorded which). Receptors were obtained from a woman in her twenties or thirties who had recovered from COVID-19.

The rearrangement links TRBV4-2 to TRBJ1-4; D unclear. CDR1 LGHNA and CDR2 YNFKEQ come from the germline V gene. Deletions cut 0 bases from V and 0 bases from J, with 5 bases between. This CDR3 contains 15 residues. The chain's CDR3 is CASSQDLATNEKLFF. The CDR3 bases are TGTGCCAGCAGCCAAGATCTTGCAACTAATGAAAAACTGTTTTTT.

The chain has TRBV5-1 and TRBJ2-3; 14 nucleotides match TRBD2. The CDR3 covers 17 residues. Trimming removed 0 bases from V and 2 bases from J; junction bases left unmatched: 2. Germline lookup yields CDR1 SGHRS and CDR2 YFSETQ. The CDR3 DNA sequence: TGCGCCAGCAGCTTGGTGACTAGCGGGAGGGTCACAGATACGCAGTATTTT. Residues: CASSLVTSGRVTDTQYF.

The chain recombines TRBV7-9 with TRBJ1-2; 7 bases are shared with TRBD1. From germline, CDR1 is SEHNR and CDR2 FQNEAQ (reference sequence). V lost 5 bases to trimming and J lost 7 bases; unmatched junction nucleotides: 4. This CDR3 has 12 amino acids. The CDR3 DNA follows: TGTGCCAGCAGCAGAGACAGGGCTGGCTACACCTTC. It encodes CASSRDRAGYTF.

The CDR3: CASTGGRELFF. CDR3 sequence (DNA): TGCGCCAGCACCGGCGGCAGGGAGCTGTTTTTT. The chain uses TRBV5-1 and TRBJ2-2; D unresolved. V was pared by 6 bases and J by 9 bases, with 9 bases between. The length of the CDR3 is 11 residues. CDR1 is SGHRS and CDR2 is YFSETQ in the germline V gene. The variable domain in full, completed from reference TRBV5-1 and TRBJ2-2, reads KAGVTQTPRYLIKTRGQQVTLSCSPISGHRSVSWYQQTPGQGLQFLFEYFSETQRNKGNFPGRFSGRQFSNSRSEMNVSTLELGDSALYLCASTGGRELFFGEGSRLTVL.

The chain is built from TRBV5-6 and TRBJ1-1, with TRBD1 matching 9 bases. The CDR3 extends over 17 amino acids. Germline assignment: CDR1 SGHDT and CDR2 YYEEEE. With V trimmed by 4 bases and J by 5 bases, 15 bases remained unmatched. CDR3 nucleotides: TGTGCCAGCAGCCCGGGACAGGGACTGTCGCGATTGACTGAAGCTTTCTTT. Translation gives CASSPGQGLSRLTEAFF.

J is TRBJ1-2 and V is TRBV30; D call uncertain. CDR3 length equals 14 residues. Germline V CDR1 and CDR2: GTSNPN, SVGIG (reference sequence). V lost 0 bases and J 8 bases, leaving 16 bases between the germline ends. CDR3 protein: CAWSVRSGFGGYTF. The CDR3 nucleotides are TGTGCCTGGAGTGTACGGTCGGGGTTTGGGGGCTACACCTTC.

This sequence joins TRBV9 and TRBJ2-3, with a weak D call TRBD1 (5 bases). This CDR3 has 14 amino acids. Germline loops: CDR1 SGDLS, CDR2 YYNGEE. With 0 bases removed from V and 4 bases from J, the gap between germline ends came to 9 bases. The CDR3 here is CASSVVVTADTQYF. The CDR3 bases are TGTGCCAGCAGCGTAGTCGTGACAGCAGATACGCAGTATTTT.

The chain joins TRBV19 to TRBJ1-1, with D perhaps TRBD1 (5 bases). Germline lookup yields CDR1 LNHDA and CDR2 SQIVND (reference sequence). The V end was cut by 8 bases, the J end by 1 base, with 11 bases between. The CDR3 runs 13 residues. CDR3 residues: CASRQGPNTEAFF. The CDR3 nucleotides read TGTGCCAGTCGGCAGGGCCCGAACACTGAAGCTTTCTTT.